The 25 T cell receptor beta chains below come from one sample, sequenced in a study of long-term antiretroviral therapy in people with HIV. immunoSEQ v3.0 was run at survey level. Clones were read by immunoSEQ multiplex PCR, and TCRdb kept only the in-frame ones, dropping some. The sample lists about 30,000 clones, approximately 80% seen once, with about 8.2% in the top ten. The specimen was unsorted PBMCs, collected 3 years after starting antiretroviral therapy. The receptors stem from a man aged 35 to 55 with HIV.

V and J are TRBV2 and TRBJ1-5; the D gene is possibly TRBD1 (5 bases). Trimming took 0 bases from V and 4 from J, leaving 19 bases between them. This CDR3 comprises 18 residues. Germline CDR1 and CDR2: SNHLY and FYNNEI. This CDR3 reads CASSEALRWGRENQPQHF. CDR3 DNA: TGTGCCAGCAGTGAAGCGCTTCGTTGGGGCAGGGAAAATCAGCCCCAGCATTTT.

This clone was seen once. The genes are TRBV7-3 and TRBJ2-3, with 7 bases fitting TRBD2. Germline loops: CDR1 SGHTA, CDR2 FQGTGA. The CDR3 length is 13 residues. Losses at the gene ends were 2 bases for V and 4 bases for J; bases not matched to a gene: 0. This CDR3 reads CASSLAGADTQYF. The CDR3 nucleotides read TGTGCCAGCAGCTTAGCGGGGGCAGATACGCAGTATTTT. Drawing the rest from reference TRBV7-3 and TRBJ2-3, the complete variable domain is GAGVSQTPSNKVTEKGKYVELRCDPISGHTALYWYRQSLGQGPEFLIYFQGTGAADDSGLPNDRFFAVRPEGSVSTLKIQRTERGDSAVYLCASSLAGADTQYFGPGTRLTVL.

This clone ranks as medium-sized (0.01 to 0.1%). CDR3 protein: CSVLGGQPYEQYF. As DNA, the CDR3 is TGCAGCGTTTTGGGGGGGCAGCCCTACGAGCAGTACTTC. The chain uses TRBV29-1 and TRBJ2-7; possibly TRBD2 for D (7 bases). Germline CDR1 is SQVTM and CDR2 is ANQGSEA. V was trimmed by 5 bases and J by 2 bases, leaving 13 bases between them. The CDR3 spans 13 residues.

The CDR3 region is CASSLRGSSDTQYF. The CDR3 coding sequence is TGTGCCAGCAGCTTACGTGGGAGCTCAGATACGCAGTATTTT. V usage is TRBV7-2 and J usage is TRBJ2-3; the D gene is possibly TRBD2 (5 bases). Trimming shortened V by 2 bases and J by 4 bases, and 10 bases separated the two germline ends. This CDR3 has 14 amino acids. The germline gives CDR1 SGHTA, CDR2 FQGNSA.

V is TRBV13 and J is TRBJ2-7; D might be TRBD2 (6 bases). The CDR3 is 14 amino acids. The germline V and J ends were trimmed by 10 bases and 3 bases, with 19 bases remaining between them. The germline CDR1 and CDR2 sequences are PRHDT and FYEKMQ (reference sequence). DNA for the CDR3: TGTGCCACCACCCCGGGAGAGGGGAGCTACGAGCAGTACTTC. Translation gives CATTPGEGSYEQYF.

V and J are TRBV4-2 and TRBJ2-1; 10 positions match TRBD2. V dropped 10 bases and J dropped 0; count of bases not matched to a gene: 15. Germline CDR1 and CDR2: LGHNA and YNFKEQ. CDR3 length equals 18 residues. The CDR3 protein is CATAGGLAGVSSYNEQFF. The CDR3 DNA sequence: TGTGCCACCGCGGGAGGGCTAGCGGGGGTGAGCTCCTACAATGAGCAGTTCTTC.

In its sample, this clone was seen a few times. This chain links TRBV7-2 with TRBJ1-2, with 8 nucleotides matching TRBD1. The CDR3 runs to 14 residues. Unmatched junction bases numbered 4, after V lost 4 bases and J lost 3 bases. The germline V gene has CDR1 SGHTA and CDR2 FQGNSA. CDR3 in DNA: TGTGCCAGCAGCTCCGACAGGGGTGACTATGGCTACACCTTC. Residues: CASSSDRGDYGYTF.

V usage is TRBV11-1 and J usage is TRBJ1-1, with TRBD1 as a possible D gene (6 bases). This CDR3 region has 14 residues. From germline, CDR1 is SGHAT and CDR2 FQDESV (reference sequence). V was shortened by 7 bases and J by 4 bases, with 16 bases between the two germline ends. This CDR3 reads CASTLQGPATEAFF. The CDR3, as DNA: TGTGCCAGCACATTACAGGGACCGGCCACTGAAGCTTTCTTT.

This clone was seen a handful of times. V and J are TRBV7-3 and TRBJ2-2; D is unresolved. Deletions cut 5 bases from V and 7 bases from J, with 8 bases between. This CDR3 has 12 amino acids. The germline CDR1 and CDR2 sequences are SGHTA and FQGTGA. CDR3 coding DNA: TGTGCCAGCAGCGATTGGGGCGGGGAGCTGTTTTTT. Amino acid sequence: CASSDWGGELFF.

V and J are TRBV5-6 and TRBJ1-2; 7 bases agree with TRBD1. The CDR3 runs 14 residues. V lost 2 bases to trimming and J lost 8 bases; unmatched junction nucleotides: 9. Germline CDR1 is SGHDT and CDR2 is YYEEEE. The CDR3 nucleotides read TGTGCCAGCAGCTTACCGACAGGGTTGGGCGGCTACACCTTC. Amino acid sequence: CASSLPTGLGGYTF.

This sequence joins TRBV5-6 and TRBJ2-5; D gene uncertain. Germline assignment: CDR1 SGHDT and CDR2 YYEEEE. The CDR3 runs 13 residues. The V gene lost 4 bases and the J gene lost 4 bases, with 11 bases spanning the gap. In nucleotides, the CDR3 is TGTGCCAGCAGCCGACTCGGCGGAGAGACCCAGTACTTC. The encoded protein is CASSRLGGETQYF.

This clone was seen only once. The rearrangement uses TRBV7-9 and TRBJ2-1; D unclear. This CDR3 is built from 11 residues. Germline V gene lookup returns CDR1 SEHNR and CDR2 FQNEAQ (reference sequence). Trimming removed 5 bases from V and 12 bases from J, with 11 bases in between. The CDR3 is CASSPGAMQFF. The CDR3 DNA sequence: TGTGCCAGCAGCCCCGGTGCTATGCAGTTCTTC.

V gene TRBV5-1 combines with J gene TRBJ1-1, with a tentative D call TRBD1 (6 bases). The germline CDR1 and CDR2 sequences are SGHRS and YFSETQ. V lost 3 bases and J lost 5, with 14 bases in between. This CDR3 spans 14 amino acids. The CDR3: CASSSYRESTEAFF. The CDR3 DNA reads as TGCGCCAGCAGCTCCTACAGGGAATCAACTGAAGCTTTCTTT.

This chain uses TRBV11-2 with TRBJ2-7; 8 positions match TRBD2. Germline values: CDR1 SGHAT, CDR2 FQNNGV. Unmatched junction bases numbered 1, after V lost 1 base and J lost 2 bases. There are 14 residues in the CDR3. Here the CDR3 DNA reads TGTGCCAGCAGCTTAGGCGGGAGGACCTACGAGCAGTACTTC. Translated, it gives CASSLGGRTYEQYF.

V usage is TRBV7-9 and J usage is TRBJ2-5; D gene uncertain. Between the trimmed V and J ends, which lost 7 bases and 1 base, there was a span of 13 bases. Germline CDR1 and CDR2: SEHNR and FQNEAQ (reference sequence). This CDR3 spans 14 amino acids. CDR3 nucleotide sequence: TGTGCCAGCACCCTCAGCTTCGGCCAAGAGACCCAGTACTTC. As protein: CASTLSFGQETQYF.

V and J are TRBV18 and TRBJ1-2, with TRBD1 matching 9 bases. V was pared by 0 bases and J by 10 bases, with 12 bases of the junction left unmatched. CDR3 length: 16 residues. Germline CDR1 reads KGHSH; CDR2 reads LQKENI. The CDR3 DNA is TGTGCCAGCTCACCACCTGTGCGGACAGGGGTAGGGCTCTACACCTTC. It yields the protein CASSPPVRTGVGLYTF.

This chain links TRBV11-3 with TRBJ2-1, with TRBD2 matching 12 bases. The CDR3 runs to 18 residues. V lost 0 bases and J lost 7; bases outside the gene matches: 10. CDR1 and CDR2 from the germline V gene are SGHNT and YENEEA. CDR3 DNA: TGTGCCAGCAGCTTAGATCGGGGGACTAGCGGGTCCCATAATGAGCAGTTCTTC. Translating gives CASSLDRGTSGSHNEQFF.

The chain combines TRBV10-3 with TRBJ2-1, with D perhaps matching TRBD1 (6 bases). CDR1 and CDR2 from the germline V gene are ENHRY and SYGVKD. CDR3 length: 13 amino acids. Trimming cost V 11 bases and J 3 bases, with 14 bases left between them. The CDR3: CALSEDSYNEQFF. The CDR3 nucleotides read TGTGCCCTAAGCGAGGACAGCTACAATGAGCAGTTCTTC.

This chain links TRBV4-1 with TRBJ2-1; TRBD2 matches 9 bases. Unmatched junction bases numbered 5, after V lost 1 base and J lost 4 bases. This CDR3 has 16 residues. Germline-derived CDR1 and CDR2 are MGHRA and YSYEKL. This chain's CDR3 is CASSQVPTSGYNEQFF. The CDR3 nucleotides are TGCGCCAGCAGCCAAGTTCCGACTAGCGGTTACAATGAGCAGTTCTTC.

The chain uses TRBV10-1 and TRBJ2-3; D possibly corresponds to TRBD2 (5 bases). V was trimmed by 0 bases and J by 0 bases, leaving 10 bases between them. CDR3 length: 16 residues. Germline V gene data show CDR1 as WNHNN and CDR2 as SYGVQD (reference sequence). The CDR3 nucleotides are TGCGCCAGCAGTGAGTCCCCGCCGGGGAGCACAGATACGCAGTATTTT. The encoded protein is CASSESPPGSTDTQYF.

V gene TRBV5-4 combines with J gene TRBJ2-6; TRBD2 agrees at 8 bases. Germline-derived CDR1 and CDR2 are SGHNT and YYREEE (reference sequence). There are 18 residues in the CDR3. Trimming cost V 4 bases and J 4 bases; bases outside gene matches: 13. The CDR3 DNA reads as TGTGCCAGCAGCCCCGGGGGGGGAGCCTCCCCCGGGGCCAACGTCCTGACTTTC. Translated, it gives CASSPGGGASPGANVLTF.

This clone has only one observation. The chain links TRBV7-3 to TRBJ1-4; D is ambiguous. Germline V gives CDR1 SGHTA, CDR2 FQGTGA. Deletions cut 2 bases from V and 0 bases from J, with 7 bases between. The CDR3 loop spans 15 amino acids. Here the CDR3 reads CASSLEVATNEKLFF. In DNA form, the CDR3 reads TGTGCCAGCAGCTTAGAGGTCGCAACTAATGAAAAACTGTTTTTT. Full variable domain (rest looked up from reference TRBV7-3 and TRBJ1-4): GAGVSQTPSNKVTEKGKYVELRCDPISGHTALYWYRQSLGQGPEFLIYFQGTGAADDSGLPNDRFFAVRPEGSVSTLKIQRTERGDSAVYLCASSLEVATNEKLFFGSGTQLSVL.

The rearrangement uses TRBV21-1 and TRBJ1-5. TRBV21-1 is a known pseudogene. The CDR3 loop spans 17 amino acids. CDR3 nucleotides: TGTGCCAGCAGCAAAAGCGGAGGGCCCAGATCAAATCAGCCCCAGCATTTT. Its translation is CASSKSGGPRSNQPQHF.

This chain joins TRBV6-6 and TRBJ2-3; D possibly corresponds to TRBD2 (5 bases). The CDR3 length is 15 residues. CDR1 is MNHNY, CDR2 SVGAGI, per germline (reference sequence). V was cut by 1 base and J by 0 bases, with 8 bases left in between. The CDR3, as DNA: TGTGCCAGCAGTTACTGGGAGTCTAGCACAGATACGCAGTATTTT. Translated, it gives CASSYWESSTDTQYF.

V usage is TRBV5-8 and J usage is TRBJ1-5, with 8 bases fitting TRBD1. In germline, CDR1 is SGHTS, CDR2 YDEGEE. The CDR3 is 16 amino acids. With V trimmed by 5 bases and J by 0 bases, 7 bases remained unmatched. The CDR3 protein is CASRPRTGNSNQPQHF. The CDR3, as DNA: TGTGCCAGCAGACCACGGACAGGGAATAGCAATCAGCCCCAGCATTTT. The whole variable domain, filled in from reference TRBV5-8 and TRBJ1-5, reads EAGVTQSPTHLIKTRGQQATLRCSPISGHTSVYWYQQALGLGLQFLLWYDEGEERNRGNFPPRFSGRQFPNYSSELNVNALELEDSALYLCASRPRTGNSNQPQHFGDGTRLSIL.